This T cell receptor beta chain was identified in a study of T cell repertoires in cytomegalovirus infection. Looked up from germline, CDR1 is SGHTA and CDR2 is FQGTGA. V dropped 5 bases and J dropped 4 bases, with 11 bases sitting between them. CDR3 length equals 13 residues. Remarks on this clonotype: Its antigen is still unknown.

One entry per CDR3 protein results from TCRdb running MiXCR on the reads. Of 300,000 to 400,000 distinct CDR3 sequences detected, 20% to 30% appear once; the ten largest clones hold 10% to 15%. The clonotype was recovered from a human donor in good health (CMV status not recorded). Some clones in this sample may be carry-over from other donors' samples. The rearrangement uses TRBV7-3 and TRBJ1-1; D gene ambiguous. The source material was cultured PBMCs, sampled from culture after CMV antigen stimulation. The CDR3 sequence is CASSATTTTEAFF. CDR3 coding DNA: TGTGCCAGCAGCGCAACAACGACCACTGAAGCTTTCTTT.